Following are 11 T cell receptor beta chains from one sample sequenced in a study of blood T cells in healthy people across ages. A second PCR, run for about 7 to 11 cycles, used a sample-barcoded 5' primer plus a J-beta primer mix. TCRdb re-called the 5' RACE reads through MiXCR, storing one row per CDR3 protein. The repertoire consists of about 1,400,000 distinct CDR3 sequences, with approximately 63% occurring once and the leading ten covering 6.7%. Material for sequencing was blood. The receptors come from a man aged 18 to 30 in good health.

V is TRBV4-2 and J is TRBJ2-5, with D perhaps matching TRBD1 or TRBD2 (6 bases each). Trimming shortened V by 3 bases and J by 4 bases, and 9 bases separated the two germline ends. Germline CDR1 is LGHNA and CDR2 is YNFKEQ. The CDR3 covers 13 residues. Here the CDR3 DNA reads TGTGCCAGCAGCCAGGGGGGCGCAGAGACCCAGTACTTC. It translates to CASSQGGAETQYF.

This chain links TRBV5-6 with TRBJ2-7; 9 bases are shared with TRBD2. V was pared by 7 bases and J by 3 bases, with 11 bases of the junction left unmatched. This CDR3 contains 15 residues. Germline loops: CDR1 SGHDT, CDR2 YYEEEE. The CDR3 region is CASAPFSGRFYEQYF. For the CDR3, the DNA is TGTGCCAGCGCGCCCTTTAGCGGGAGATTCTACGAGCAGTACTTC.

The V and J genes are TRBV4-2 and TRBJ2-1, with 9 bases aligning to TRBD2. The CDR3 spans 16 residues. Germline CDR1 reads LGHNA; CDR2 reads YNFKEQ. V trimming: 0 bases; J trimming: 4 bases; junction bases outside the gene matches: 4. DNA of the CDR3: TGTGCCAGCAGCCAAGATCCTAGCGGGGTTTACAATGAGCAGTTCTTC. Protein product: CASSQDPSGVYNEQFF.

The V gene is TRBV18, the J gene TRBJ2-5; D is possibly TRBD2 (5 bases). The V and J ends lost 4 bases and 11 bases respectively, with 23 bases between them. This CDR3 has 15 amino acids. The V gene's germline CDR1 is KGHSH and CDR2 LQKENI. The CDR3 is CASSRGERRDNEQYF. The CDR3 coding sequence is TGTGCCAGCTCACGGGGAGAAAGGCGTGACAATGAGCAGTACTTC.

The chain couples TRBV29-1 to TRBJ2-3; 7 nucleotides align to TRBD1. Germline CDR1 and CDR2: SQVTM and ANQGSEA. V lost 4 bases and J lost 2; bases outside the gene matches: 9. This CDR3 contains 15 residues. The CDR3 region is CSVAPPGQLTDTQYF. The CDR3 DNA follows: TGCAGCGTTGCCCCTCCGGGACAGCTCACAGATACGCAGTATTTT.

This clonotype was detected only a few times. CDR3 sequence: CSALLHTGGTSENEQFF. The CDR3 nucleotides are TGCAGTGCCCTGCTACATACGGGCGGGACTAGCGAGAATGAGCAGTTCTTC. This chain connects TRBV20-1 to TRBJ2-1; 10 bases are shared with TRBD2. CDR1 is DFQATT, CDR2 SNEGSKA, per germline (reference sequence). The CDR3 totals 17 residues. Germline trimming cut 6 bases from V and 7 bases from J; bases unmatched to any gene: 18.

CDR3 sequence (DNA): TGCAGTGTCAGCTCACGCTACCGCACCTCCCGGGATGAGCAGTTCTTC. Residues: CSVSSRYRTSRDEQFF. J is TRBJ2-1 and V is TRBV20-1; D remains unclear. V dropped 7 bases and J dropped 8 bases, with 27 bases sitting between them. Per germline, CDR1 DFQATT and CDR2 SNEGSKA (reference sequence). This CDR3 has 16 residues.

This sequence joins TRBV12-3 or TRBV12-4 and TRBJ2-3; 9 bases match TRBD2. V was clipped by 5 bases and J by 3 bases; unmatched bases: 9. This CDR3 region has 16 residues. CDR3 DNA sequence: TGTGCCAGCAGTCCAGGGCCTAGCGGGGTTACAGATACGCAGTATTTT. It yields the protein CASSPGPSGVTDTQYF.

Only a few counts were recorded for this clonotype. V is TRBV4-3 and J is TRBJ2-1; D might be TRBD2 (5 bases). V lost 1 base and J 2 bases, leaving 12 bases between the germline ends. Germline loops: CDR1 LGHNA, CDR2 YSLEER. This CDR3 spans 16 amino acids. The CDR3 DNA sequence: TGCGCCAGCAGCCAAGGTTCGAGGGTCCCCTACAATGAGCAGTTCTTC. This translates into CASSQGSRVPYNEQFF.

There are a few counts of this clonotype. CDR3 sequence reads: CASSRVAGGLYNEQFF. CDR3 DNA: TGTGCCAGCAGCCGTGTAGCGGGGGGATTATACAATGAGCAGTTCTTC. The rearrangement joins TRBV12-3 or TRBV12-4 to TRBJ2-1; TRBD2 matches at 10 bases. The ends lost 6 bases at V and 4 bases at J; junction bases unmatched: 9. CDR3 length equals 16 residues.

This clonotype has just a few counts. The chain is built from TRBV29-1 and TRBJ1-2; D remains unclear. The V gene lost 3 bases and the J gene lost 6 bases, with 11 bases spanning the gap. The germline gives CDR1 SQVTM, CDR2 ANQGSEA. This CDR3 spans 12 amino acids. This chain's CDR3 is CSVDRYGDGYTF. The CDR3 DNA is TGCAGCGTTGATCGATATGGCGATGGCTACACCTTC.